Each of the 16 T cell receptor beta chains below was sequenced from the same sample in a study of vaccination effects on CD4 cells after COVID-19. Antigen-specific CD4+ T cells were expanded with viral peptide pools in the ViraFEST assay before sequencing. Upon completion of more than eight days in culture, CD4+ T cells were isolated. Each participant received a vaccine that was either BNT162b2 or mRNA-1273, given as two doses. Clones were read by immunoSEQ multiplex PCR, and TCRdb kept only the in-frame ones, dropping some. The sample has about 66,000 clones, under 80% seen once. No antigen has been assigned to these receptors. The sequencing here drew on CD4+ T cells from PBMCs cultured with HCoV-OC43 spike peptides, taken after COVID-19 vaccination. The subset here: HCoV-OC43 spike overlapping peptide pool stimulation. The receptors derive from a human donor who received a COVID-19 vaccine.

This clone was detected only a few times. This chain uses TRBV4-1 with TRBJ2-2, with 10 bases lining up with TRBD1. Looked up from germline, CDR1 is MGHRA and CDR2 is YSYEKL. Unmatched junction bases numbered 6, after V lost 5 bases and J lost 3 bases. The CDR3 contains 16 residues. The CDR3, as DNA: TGCGCCAGCAGCTATAGGGACAGGGGAGACACCGGGGAGCTGTTTTTT. Amino acids: CASSYRDRGDTGELFF.

The V call is TRBV6-2 or TRBV6-3, the J call TRBJ1-4, with D unclear. Trimming stripped 2 bases from V and 0 bases from J, with 10 bases between. The CDR3 extends over 16 amino acids. From germline, CDR1 is MNHEY and CDR2 SVGEGT. The CDR3 DNA follows: TGTGCCAGCAGTTACCGGCGGGGTTCAACTAATGAAAAACTGTTTTTT. Its protein is CASSYRRGSTNEKLFF.

The V gene is TRBV9, the J gene TRBJ2-1; D is undetermined. Per the germline V gene, CDR1 is SGDLS and CDR2 is YYNGEE. V lost 0 bases, J lost 5 bases, and 9 bases lay in between. The CDR3 consists of 14 residues. CDR3 bases: TGTGCCAGCAGCGTAGCTCCTAGGGACAATGAGCAGTTCTTC. This sequence encodes CASSVAPRDNEQFF.

The chain combines TRBV6-5 with TRBJ2-7; 8 nucleotides match TRBD1. Germline CDR1 MNHEY, CDR2 SVGAGI. V lost 6 bases to trimming and J lost 0 bases; unmatched junction nucleotides: 7. This CDR3 contains 15 residues. The CDR3 region is CASRPQGVSSYEQYV. The CDR3 bases are TGTGCCAGCAGGCCACAGGGGGTTAGCTCCTACGAGCAGTACGTC.

The rearrangement uses TRBV10-3 and TRBJ1-2; D is ambiguous. Trimming cost V 2 bases and J 2 bases, with 9 bases left between them. CDR3 size: 14 residues. The germline V gene has CDR1 ENHRY and CDR2 SYGVKD. CDR3 loop: CAISEPGSNYGYTF. As DNA, the CDR3 is TGTGCCATCAGTGAGCCGGGATCGAACTATGGCTACACCTTC.

The J gene is TRBJ2-6, the V gene TRBV5-6, with TRBD1 matching 8 bases. Germline values: CDR1 SGHDT, CDR2 YYEEEE. This CDR3 is built from 17 residues. After removal of 0 bases from V and 2 bases from J, the junction contained 4 bases not matched to a gene. CDR3 nucleotide sequence: TGTGCCAGCAGCTTGGATCAGGGGGCTGCTGGGGCCAACGTCCTGACTTTC. Its protein is CASSLDQGAAGANVLTF.

CDR3 sequence reads: CATIGDRGLKTYNSPLHF. The CDR3 DNA reads TGTGCCACCATAGGGGACAGGGGGTTAAAAACCTATAATTCACCCCTCCACTTT. The chain uses TRBV24-1 and TRBJ1-6; 11 bases match TRBD1. J lost 2 bases, V lost 8 bases, and 10 bases had no gene match. Germline V CDR1 and CDR2: KGHDR, SFDVKD. This CDR3 region has 18 residues.

This chain links TRBV4-3 with TRBJ1-6; D possibly corresponds to TRBD1 (5 bases). The V gene lost 0 bases and the J gene lost 12 bases, with 15 bases spanning the gap. The CDR3 sequence is 15 residues long. Looked up from germline, CDR1 is LGHNA and CDR2 is YSLEER. The CDR3 region is CASSQEGTVAIPLHF. As DNA, the CDR3 is TGCGCCAGCAGCCAAGAAGGGACGGTTGCAATACCCCTCCACTTT.

The J gene is TRBJ1-6, the V gene TRBV30; unclear D gene. Trimming took off 7 bases at V and 4 bases at J, with 11 bases between the two ends. This CDR3 region has 13 residues. The germline V gene encodes CDR1 GTSNPN and CDR2 SVGIG (reference sequence). CDR3 sequence (DNA): TGTGCCTTCGGACTGATTTATAATTCACCCCTCCACTTT. It yields the protein CAFGLIYNSPLHF.

The chain has TRBV19 and TRBJ1-5, with a weak D call TRBD1 (5 bases). The V and J ends lost 2 bases and 0 bases respectively, with 20 bases between them. The germline V gene encodes CDR1 LNHDA and CDR2 SQIVND (reference sequence). The CDR3 loop spans 19 amino acids. CDR3 sequence reads: CASSILLRRGASSNQPQHF. The CDR3, as DNA: TGTGCCAGTAGTATATTACTCAGGAGGGGTGCCTCTAGCAATCAGCCCCAGCATTTT. Using reference TRBV19 and TRBJ1-5 for the parts outside the CDR3, the full variable domain is DGGITQSPKYLFRKEGQNVTLSCEQNLNHDAMYWYRQDPGQGLRLIYYSQIVNDFQKGDIAEGYSVSREKKESFPLTVTSAQKNPTAFYLCASSILLRRGASSNQPQHFGDGTRLSIL.

This chain joins TRBV28 and TRBJ2-1; D is unclear. The germline CDR1 and CDR2 sequences are MDHEN and SYDVKM. This CDR3 has 13 amino acids. The V and J ends lost 2 bases and 7 bases respectively, with 9 bases between them. CDR3 DNA: TGTGCCAGCAGTTTAGGGCCGGGTAATGAGCAGTTCTTC. Its protein is CASSLGPGNEQFF.

The chain uses TRBV7-2 and TRBJ2-3; D uncertain. The length of the CDR3 is 13 residues. Trimming cost V 6 bases and J 5 bases, with 12 bases left between them. From germline, CDR1 is SGHTA and CDR2 FQGNSA. CDR3 region: CASSLTKRDTQYF. The CDR3 DNA follows: TGTGCCAGCAGTCTAACAAAGCGAGATACGCAGTATTTT.

V usage is TRBV3-1 (or the pseudogene TRBV3-2) and J usage is TRBJ2-7, with a weak D call TRBD2 (6 bases). The germline V gene has CDR1 LGHDT and CDR2 YNNKEL (reference sequence). V was pared by 1 base and J by 4 bases, with 8 bases between. The CDR3 extends over 13 amino acids. In DNA form, the CDR3 reads TGTGCCAGCAGCCAAGTCGGGGGTTACGAGCAGTACGTC. It encodes CASSQVGGYEQYV.

This clone was recorded a few times. The CDR3 sequence is CASRGTSGNYGYTF. In DNA form, the CDR3 reads TGTGCCAGCAGAGGGACAAGCGGTAACTATGGCTACACCTTC. V is TRBV2 and J is TRBJ1-2; D perhaps matches TRBD1 (6 bases). This CDR3 region has 14 residues. Per the germline V gene, CDR1 is SNHLY and CDR2 is FYNNEI. Deletions cut 6 bases from V and 1 base from J, with 12 bases between.

The genes are TRBV10-2 and TRBJ2-6; perhaps D is TRBD1 or TRBD2 (6 bases each). The CDR3 is made up of 16 amino acids. Trimming pared 9 bases from V and 0 bases from J, leaving 15 bases between. CDR1 and CDR2 (germline): WSHSY, SAAADI. As DNA, the CDR3 is TGCGCCAGTAAGAGGGGGGTCAGCTCTGGGGCCAACGTCCTGACTTTC. Protein sequence: CASKRGVSSGANVLTF.

This clone was counted between two and nine times. CDR3 residues: CASSLGTGRNTGELFF. The DNA of the CDR3 is TGTGCCAGCAGCTTAGGGACAGGGAGAAACACCGGGGAGCTGTTTTTT. V is TRBV7-2 and J is TRBJ2-2, with 8 bases fitting TRBD1. The V and J ends lost 1 base and 2 bases, in that order; junction bases with no gene match: 3. The germline CDR1 and CDR2 sequences are SGHTA and FQGNSA. The CDR3 spans 16 residues.